This T cell receptor (beta chain) stems from a study of Graves' ophthalmopathy and Graves' hyperthyroidism. The sequenced template was RNA, covering the TCR beta CDR3 region. Following a first-round RT-PCR that used HTBI primers, a second-round multiplex PCR was carried out. TCRdb reprocessed the multiplex PCR reads via MiXCR and lists one record per CDR3 protein. The data contain roughly 380,000 distinct CDR3 sequences, 15% of them seen just once; the ten biggest clones take up about 7.3%. Ten or more counts support this clonotype. Its specificity is not known. Aged 18 to 65, the patients with hyperthyroidism had under 2 months' duration and were newly diagnosed. Study-level findings and limits: Stable hyperthyroidism and ophthalmopathy were told apart by a 13-signature model, which achieved 85% to 90% sensitivity and just over 80% specificity.

The CDR3 extends over 12 amino acids. Per the germline V gene, CDR1 is MNHNS and CDR2 is SASEGT. Trimming took 6 bases from V and 4 from J, leaving 7 bases between them. This chain connects TRBV6-1 to TRBJ1-3; D call uncertain. The sample comprised peripheral blood. The clonotype was recovered from a woman younger than 30 with stable Graves' hyperthyroidism. The CDR3 DNA sequence: TGTGCCAGCAGGGACTTCGGAAACACCATATATTTT. Its protein product is CASRDFGNTIYF.